This passage covers 26 T cell receptor beta chains from one sample sequenced in a study of blood T cell repertoires in COVID-19. Here immunoSEQ multiplex PCR was the method, and the copy in TCRdb shows in-frame clones only, minus some. Here the sample spans 110,000 or so clones, 85% to 90% being singletons. The specimen sequenced was peripheral blood. The source of these receptors is a woman aged 45-65 years with acute or convalescent COVID-19.

The V gene is TRBV9, the J gene TRBJ1-2; D call uncertain. This CDR3 region has 14 residues. V lost 3 bases, J lost 3 bases, and 12 bases lay in between. Germline V CDR1 and CDR2: SGDLS, YYNGEE. The CDR3 nucleotides read TGTGCCAGCAGCGGAGGTTCCCGGGACTATGGCTACACCTTC. Amino acids: CASSGGSRDYGYTF.

The chain employs TRBV5-1 and TRBJ1-6; D unclear. The germline CDR1 and CDR2 sequences are SGHRS and YFSETQ. The CDR3 has 13 residues. V was shortened by 5 bases and J by 10 bases, with 13 bases between the two germline ends. CDR3 residues: CASSFGVESPLHF. DNA for the CDR3: TGCGCCAGCAGTTTCGGGGTCGAGTCACCCCTCCACTTT.

The table lists this clone with a count of one. The chain couples TRBV4-2 to TRBJ1-4; maybe TRBD1 (6 bases). Germline CDR1 is LGHNA and CDR2 is YNFKEQ. The V end lost 2 bases, the J end lost 2 bases, and 9 bases lay between the germline ends. This CDR3 has 15 residues. Here the CDR3 DNA reads TGTGCCAGCAGCCAACCTGACAGGACTAATGAAAAACTGTTTTTT. It encodes CASSQPDRTNEKLFF.

The CDR3 bases are TGCGCCAGCAGCTTACTTCTAGCGGGAGGCGCGAACACCGGGGAGCTGTTTTTT. Its protein product is CASSLLLAGGANTGELFF. The chain links TRBV5-1 to TRBJ2-2; 11 bases are a match to TRBD2. V shed 2 bases and J 0 bases; nucleotides not matched to a gene: 6. CDR1 and CDR2 from the germline V gene are SGHRS and YFSETQ. CDR3 length equals 18 residues.

This clone was recorded only once. The chain recombines TRBV11-2 with TRBJ2-3; 7 positions agree with TRBD1. The CDR3 has 13 residues. The trim removed 4 bases at V and 3 bases at J, leaving 1 base unmatched. Germline V gives CDR1 SGHAT, CDR2 FQNNGV. The CDR3 DNA reads TGTGCCAGCAGCTCACAGGGGACAGATACGCAGTATTTT. Translated: CASSSQGTDTQYF.

This chain's CDR3 is CASRIRGTDTQYF. As DNA, the CDR3 is TGTGCCAGCAGGATCAGGGGCACAGATACGCAGTATTTT. The chain couples TRBV27 to TRBJ2-3; D is possibly TRBD1 (5 bases). V was pared by 6 bases and J by 1 base, with 8 bases between. The CDR3 is made up of 13 amino acids. CDR1 is MNHEY and CDR2 is SMNVEV in the germline V gene (reference sequence).

The J gene is TRBJ1-6, the V gene TRBV11-3; D may be TRBD1 (5 bases). The CDR3 extends over 13 amino acids. Between the trimmed V and J ends, which lost 4 bases and 10 bases, there was a span of 11 bases. The V gene's germline CDR1 is SGHNT and CDR2 YENEEA. For the CDR3, the DNA is TGTGCCAGCAGCTCCCTGGGGGGATCACCCCTCCACTTT. This sequence encodes CASSSLGGSPLHF.

The gene calls are TRBV13 and TRBJ1-2; TRBD1 agrees at 7 bases. Germline assignment: CDR1 PRHDT and CDR2 FYEKMQ (reference sequence). The CDR3 contains 14 residues. The V gene end was trimmed by 1 base and the J gene end by 4 bases; junction bases not matched to a gene: 3. This CDR3 is CASSLVGGSYGYTF. In DNA, the CDR3 is TGTGCCAGCAGCTTAGTAGGGGGCTCCTATGGCTACACCTTC.

The V and J genes are TRBV27 and TRBJ1-2; possibly TRBD1 for D (5 bases). The germline gives CDR1 MNHEY, CDR2 SMNVEV (reference sequence). The V end lost 0 bases, the J end lost 3 bases, and 14 bases lay between the germline ends. The CDR3 has 16 amino acids. DNA for the CDR3: TGTGCCAGCAGTTTATCGTGGGGGGTTTACGACTATGGCTACACCTTC. Its translation: CASSLSWGVYDYGYTF.

The chain recombines TRBV14 with TRBJ1-1; unclear D gene. Trimming stripped 2 bases from V and 1 base from J, with 14 bases between. Germline CDR1 is SGHDN and CDR2 is FVKESK. CDR3 length: 16 residues. The CDR3 is CASSQWGGNSNTEAFF. The CDR3 region has the DNA TGTGCCAGCAGCCAATGGGGAGGGAATTCGAACACTGAAGCTTTCTTT.

The chain is built from TRBV3-1 (or the pseudogene TRBV3-2) and TRBJ2-7, with 7 nucleotides matching TRBD2. The V gene's germline CDR1 is LGHDT and CDR2 YNNKEL (reference sequence). The CDR3 is 16 amino acids. V gave up 0 bases and J gave up 0 bases; unmatched junction bases: 5. CDR3 sequence (DNA): TGTGCCAGCAGCCAAGATTCTAGCGGTCTCTCCTACGAGCAGTACTTC. Protein sequence: CASSQDSSGLSYEQYF.

The V call is TRBV14, the J call TRBJ2-3; maybe TRBD2 (7 bases). This CDR3 region has 16 residues. Germline CDR1 and CDR2: SGHDN and FVKESK. Trimming stripped 5 bases from V and 2 bases from J, with 17 bases between. Here the CDR3 reads CASSFLAGAVTDTQYF. The CDR3, as DNA: TGTGCCAGCAGCTTCCTGGCGGGGGCCGTCACAGATACGCAGTATTTT.

V gene TRBV10-3 combines with J gene TRBJ2-1; D is ambiguous. The length of the CDR3 is 13 residues. Germline CDR1 and CDR2: ENHRY and SYGVKD. V lost 10 bases and J 4 bases, leaving 14 bases between the germline ends. The CDR3: CATLAEPYNEQFF. DNA for the CDR3: TGTGCCACCCTTGCGGAACCTTACAATGAGCAGTTCTTC.

The sample holds one count of this clone. The chain joins TRBV6-5 to TRBJ2-7; D possibly corresponds to TRBD1 (6 bases). The length of the CDR3 is 13 residues. V was trimmed by 5 bases and J by 3 bases, leaving 11 bases between them. Looked up from germline, CDR1 is MNHEY and CDR2 is SVGAGI. The chain's CDR3 is CASSQQGYYEQYF. The CDR3 region has the DNA TGTGCCAGCAGTCAACAGGGTTACTACGAGCAGTACTTC.

The V call is TRBV6-1, the J call TRBJ1-4, with D tentatively TRBD1 (5 bases). The CDR3 has 16 residues. The V gene's germline CDR1 is MNHNS and CDR2 SASEGT. Trimming pared 0 bases from V and 0 bases from J, leaving 8 bases between. The CDR3 reads CASSEATGSTNEKLFF. The CDR3 nucleotides are TGTGCCAGCAGTGAAGCCACAGGTTCAACTAATGAAAAACTGTTTTTT.

The chain joins TRBV30 to TRBJ1-1, with 8 bases lining up with TRBD1. Trimming removed 4 bases from V and 8 bases from J; junction bases left unmatched: 6. The CDR3 is made up of 12 amino acids. In germline, CDR1 is GTSNPN, CDR2 SVGIG (reference sequence). Here the CDR3 DNA reads TGTGCCTGGACAGGGGGCGGGGTCGAAGCTTTCTTT. This translates into CAWTGGGVEAFF.

This clone appeared once. This rearrangement joins TRBV7-8 to TRBJ1-2; D is unresolved. Deletions cut 4 bases from V and 8 bases from J, with 11 bases between. The CDR3 loop spans 12 amino acids. Germline V gene lookup returns CDR1 SGHVS and CDR2 FQNEAQ. The CDR3, as DNA: TGTGCCAGCAGCTCGCGACCGGGGGGCTACACCTTC. It yields the protein CASSSRPGGYTF.

The count of this clone is one. The gene calls are TRBV7-9 and TRBJ1-5; a possible D gene is TRBD1 (6 bases). Germline CDR1 is SEHNR and CDR2 is FQNEAQ (reference sequence). Trimming stripped 5 bases from V and 7 bases from J, with 21 bases between. This CDR3 contains 16 residues. The CDR3 sequence: CASSLSGEGQAQPQHF. The CDR3 coding sequence is TGTGCCAGCAGCCTATCAGGGGAGGGTCAGGCACAGCCCCAGCATTTT.

The rearrangement uses TRBV9 and TRBJ2-2, with TRBD1 as a possible D gene (5 bases). The CDR3 is 15 residues long. Between the trimmed V and J ends, which lost 2 bases and 0 bases, there was a span of 8 bases. The germline V gene encodes CDR1 SGDLS and CDR2 YYNGEE. The CDR3 DNA is TGTGCCAGCAGCGTTTACAGGACGAACACCGGGGAGCTGTTTTTT. Its protein is CASSVYRTNTGELFF.

J is TRBJ2-1 and V is TRBV20-1, with 12 bases fitting TRBD2. In germline, CDR1 is DFQATT, CDR2 SNEGSKA (reference sequence). The CDR3 covers 16 residues. Losses at the gene ends were 3 bases for V and 7 bases for J; bases not matched to a gene: 10. CDR3 in amino acids: CSASGPLAGGVNEQFF. CDR3 DNA sequence: TGCAGTGCTAGTGGGCCACTAGCGGGAGGAGTGAATGAGCAGTTCTTC.

The chain carries TRBV7-3 and TRBJ2-7; TRBD1 matches at 9 bases. The J segment lost 3 bases and the V segment lost 0 bases, leaving 3 bases of the junction unmatched. The germline gives CDR1 SGHTA, CDR2 FQGTGA. The CDR3 extends over 15 amino acids. CDR3 in DNA: TGTGCCAGCAGCTTAACTGGGACAGGGTTCTACGAGCAGTACTTC. Protein: CASSLTGTGFYEQYF.

The V and J genes are TRBV15 and TRBJ1-2; no reliable D call. The CDR3 length is 15 residues. Trimming stripped 1 base from V and 7 bases from J, with 16 bases between. Germline loops: CDR1 LNHNV, CDR2 YYDKDF (reference sequence). The CDR3 region has the DNA TGTGCCACCAGCAGAGGAGGGCTCGTTTCCGGTGGCTACACCTTC. Protein product: CATSRGGLVSGGYTF.

The CDR3 region is CASNKNEGVVSTEAFF. In DNA form, the CDR3 reads TGTGCCAGTAACAAAAATGAAGGGGTAGTGAGCACTGAAGCTTTCTTT. This sequence joins TRBV19 and TRBJ1-1; perhaps TRBD1 as D (5 bases). Trimming stripped 7 bases from V and 4 bases from J, with 22 bases between. Germline lookup yields CDR1 LNHDA and CDR2 SQIVND (reference sequence). The CDR3 has 16 residues.

The chain recombines TRBV15 with TRBJ1-6, with 10 bases aligning to TRBD1. Germline lookup yields CDR1 LNHNV and CDR2 YYDKDF (reference sequence). This CDR3 comprises 19 residues. The ends lost 2 bases at V and 0 bases at J; junction bases unmatched: 7. The CDR3 nucleotides are TGTGCCACCAGCAGACAAGACAGGGGGCTAAGCTCCTATAATTCACCCCTCCACTTT. Translated, it gives CATSRQDRGLSSYNSPLHF.

This clone was seen a handful of times. This rearrangement joins TRBV7-2 to TRBJ2-6; tentative D call: TRBD1 (5 bases). The germline gives CDR1 SGHTA, CDR2 FQGNSA. There are 13 residues in the CDR3. Trimming removed 1 base from V and 12 bases from J, with 10 bases in between. CDR3 loop: CASSLGAQGVLTF. CDR3 DNA: TGTGCCAGCAGCTTAGGGGCCCAGGGCGTCCTGACTTTC.

The DNA of the CDR3 is TGCGCCAGCAGTAATACAGGGGGCAACACTGAAGCTTTCTTT. It is translated as CASSNTGGNTEAFF. This chain joins TRBV10-1 and TRBJ1-1; 9 bases align to TRBD1. CDR1 and CDR2 (germline): WNHNN, SYGVQD (reference sequence). V shed 5 bases and J 2 bases; nucleotides not matched to a gene: 3. The CDR3 is 14 amino acids.